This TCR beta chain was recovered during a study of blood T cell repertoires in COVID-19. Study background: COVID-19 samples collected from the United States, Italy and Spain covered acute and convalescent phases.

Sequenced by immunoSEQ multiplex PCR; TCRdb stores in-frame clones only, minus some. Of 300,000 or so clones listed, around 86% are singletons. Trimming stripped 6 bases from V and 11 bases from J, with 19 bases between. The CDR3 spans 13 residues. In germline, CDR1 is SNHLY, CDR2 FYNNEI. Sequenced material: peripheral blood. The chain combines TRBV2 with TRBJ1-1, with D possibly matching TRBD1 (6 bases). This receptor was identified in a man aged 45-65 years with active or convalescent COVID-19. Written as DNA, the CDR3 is TGTGCCAGCAGGCTAGGACAGCGAAGGATGGCTTTCTTT. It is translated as CASRLGQRRMAFF.